This TCR beta chain originates from a study of blood T cell repertoires in COVID-19. Across the study: Spain, Italy and the United States supplied samples that represented acute and convalescent COVID-19.

The method was immunoSEQ multiplex PCR; TCRdb's version includes in-frame clones alone and lacks a portion of them. The sample consists of around 190,000 clones, more than 70% of them appearing once. Germline values: CDR1 KGHSH, CDR2 LQKENI. The CDR3 loop spans 15 amino acids. Trimming shortened V by 2 bases and J by 5 bases, and 15 bases separated the two germline ends. What was sequenced was peripheral blood. This sequence joins TRBV18 and TRBJ2-5, with D maybe TRBD2 (6 bases). The source of this sequence is a man aged 18 to 35 with active or convalescent COVID-19. The CDR3 nucleotides read TGTGCCAGCTCACCAGGGGCGGGGTTTCAGGAGACCCAGTACTTC. This codes for CASSPGAGFQETQYF.